The next 16 T cell receptor beta chains were all read from a single sample in a study of T cell repertoires in cytomegalovirus infection. TCRdb re-called the reads with MiXCR, one entry per CDR3 protein. The data hold roughly 500,000 distinct CDR3 sequences, with about 33% observed a single time. What these receptors recognize is not known. The sample consisted of cultured PBMCs, taken from culture after CMV antigen stimulation. Every receptor here comes from a human donor in good health (CMV status not recorded). Some clones in this sample may be carry-over from other donors' samples.

The genes are TRBV11-2 and TRBJ1-4; TRBD1 is a possible D gene (6 bases). Germline loops: CDR1 SGHAT, CDR2 FQNNGV. This CDR3 spans 13 amino acids. The ends were cut back, 3 bases at V and 13 bases at J, with 15 bases in the middle. The CDR3: CASSFQGSGTLFF. CDR3 nucleotide sequence: TGTGCCAGCAGCTTCCAGGGGTCGGGAACACTGTTTTTT.

Many counts were recorded for this clonotype. The chain joins TRBV7-2 to TRBJ1-1; D gene uncertain. CDR1 SGHTA and CDR2 FQGNSA come from the germline V gene. V was trimmed by 3 bases and J by 4 bases, leaving 6 bases between them. CDR3 size: 12 residues. CDR3 nucleotide sequence: TGTGCCAGCAGCTTTTCCCTCACTGAAGCTTTCTTT. Protein sequence: CASSFSLTEAFF.

The chain recombines TRBV4-2 with TRBJ2-7; perhaps TRBD2 as D (5 bases). Trimming pared 0 bases from V and 5 bases from J, leaving 11 bases between. Germline V CDR1 and CDR2: LGHNA, YNFKEQ. This CDR3 is built from 14 residues. CDR3 DNA: TGTGCCAGCAGCCAAGAAAGGCTAGCCCACGAGCAGTACTTC. Residues: CASSQERLAHEQYF.

The chain is built from TRBV6-1 and TRBJ1-1; maybe TRBD1 (6 bases). Trimming left V 11 bases short and J 3 bases short, with 28 bases between. The CDR3 sequence is 17 residues long. Germline V gene sequence: CDR1 MNHNS, CDR2 SASEGT. In DNA, the CDR3 is TGTGCCGACCAAACAGGGACCATCACCGAACGAGACACTGAAGCTTTCTTT. The encoded protein is CADQTGTITERDTEAFF.

This clonotype was observed a handful of times. The rearrangement joins TRBV5-5 to TRBJ2-2, with 8 nucleotides matching TRBD1. The CDR3 is 14 residues long. Germline trimming cut 4 bases from V and 7 bases from J; bases unmatched to any gene: 6. Germline V CDR1 and CDR2: SGHKS, YYEKEE (reference sequence). CDR3 residues: CASSRGQGGGELFF. In DNA form, the CDR3 reads TGTGCCAGCAGCCGTGGACAGGGCGGCGGGGAGCTGTTTTTT.

The V call is TRBV23-1, the J call TRBJ2-3; D possibly corresponds to TRBD2 (6 bases). TRBV23-1 is classed as an ORF, of uncertain function. This CDR3 comprises 16 residues. Trimming removed 2 bases from V and 6 bases from J, with 18 bases in between. The CDR3 DNA reads as TGCGCCAGCAGTCAACAGGGAGGCCCCCACTCCGATACGCAGTATTTT. Its translation is CASSQQGGPHSDTQYF.

The chain combines TRBV28 with TRBJ2-1, with 9 bases lining up with TRBD2. Germline V gives CDR1 MDHEN, CDR2 SYDVKM. The CDR3 contains 14 residues. Trimming cost V 4 bases and J 5 bases; bases outside gene matches: 3. The CDR3 here is CASSSTSGHNEQFF. The CDR3 DNA reads TGTGCCAGCAGTTCGACTAGCGGACACAATGAGCAGTTCTTC.

The chain is built from TRBV12-3 or TRBV12-4 and TRBJ2-1; 11 bases are a match to TRBD2. With V trimmed by 6 bases and J by 3 bases, 4 bases remained unmatched. The CDR3 spans 15 residues. DNA of the CDR3: TGTGCCAGCAGGGGGACTAGCGGCCACTACAATGAGCAGTTCTTC. Its protein product is CASRGTSGHYNEQFF.

J is TRBJ2-3 and V is TRBV19; D may be TRBD2 (6 bases). Germline V gene sequence: CDR1 LNHDA, CDR2 SQIVND (reference sequence). V was shortened by 6 bases and J by 2 bases, with 15 bases between the two germline ends. The CDR3 has 15 residues. CDR3 in DNA: TGTGCCAGTAGCCTGGGGGGAAACCCCACAGATACGCAGTATTTT. This codes for CASSLGGNPTDTQYF.

This clonotype was seen a few times. This sequence joins TRBV7-2 and TRBJ2-3, with TRBD2 matching over 7 bases. With 2 bases clipped from V and 4 bases from J, the junction kept 9 bases outside the gene matches. Per the germline V gene, CDR1 is SGHTA and CDR2 is FQGNSA. The CDR3 spans 16 residues. CDR3 in DNA: TGTGCCAGCAGCTTACAGCGGGACCTTGAAGCAGATACGCAGTATTTT. It codes for CASSLQRDLEADTQYF.

This clonotype was seen only a few times. The chain has TRBV29-1 and TRBJ2-5, with TRBD1 matching over 11 bases. Germline V gene data show CDR1 as SQVTM and CDR2 as ANQGSEA. V gave up 1 base and J gave up 7 bases; unmatched junction bases: 2. The length of the CDR3 is 13 residues. In nucleotides, the CDR3 is TGCAGCGTTGAAGTGGGGACAGGGGGGACCCAGTACTTC. Encoded protein: CSVEVGTGGTQYF.

This chain uses TRBV10-3 with TRBJ2-1; 14 bases agree with TRBD2. This CDR3 has 18 amino acids. Germline CDR1 reads ENHRY; CDR2 reads SYGVKD. The junction had 15 bases not matched to a gene; V was cut back by 4 bases and J by 10 bases. The CDR3 coding sequence is TGTGCCATCAGTGCTCCCTCGGGGGGACTAGCGGGAGTTGGGGAGCAGTTCTTC. Protein sequence: CAISAPSGGLAGVGEQFF.

This chain uses TRBV12-3 or TRBV12-4 with TRBJ1-5; D not resolved. CDR3 length: 15 residues. V was clipped by 2 bases and J by 0 bases, with 8 bases between them. CDR3 in amino acids: CASSLTGVSNQPQHF. The CDR3, as DNA: TGTGCCAGCAGTTTAACCGGTGTTAGCAATCAGCCCCAGCATTTT.

This rearrangement joins TRBV30 to TRBJ1-5; no reliable D call. V lost 1 base, J lost 8 bases, and 9 bases lay in between. CDR1 and CDR2 from the germline V gene are GTSNPN and SVGIG (reference sequence). The CDR3 extends over 12 amino acids. CDR3 coding DNA: TGTGCCTGGAGTGCGGGCGGGAAGCCCCAGCATTTT. Translating gives CAWSAGGKPQHF.

This clonotype was detected only once. The chain uses TRBV19 and TRBJ1-1; no definite D call. CDR3 length: 14 amino acids. V was shortened by 5 bases and J by 4 bases, with 14 bases between the two germline ends. The V gene's germline CDR1 is LNHDA and CDR2 SQIVND (reference sequence). In DNA form, the CDR3 reads TGTGCCAGTAGTGTTGGTTGGGCTCCCACTGAAGCTTTCTTT. Protein: CASSVGWAPTEAFF.

This clonotype was observed a handful of times. The gene calls are TRBV19 and TRBJ1-1; D ambiguous. The V end lost 3 bases, the J end lost 1 base, and 3 bases lay between the germline ends. Germline loops: CDR1 LNHDA, CDR2 SQIVND (reference sequence). CDR3 size: 12 residues. The CDR3 sequence is CASSMGNTEAFF. The CDR3 DNA reads as TGTGCCAGTAGTATGGGGAACACTGAAGCTTTCTTT. The full variable domain, with the rest looked up from reference TRBV19 and TRBJ1-1, is DGGITQSPKYLFRKEGQNVTLSCEQNLNHDAMYWYRQDPGQGLRLIYYSQIVNDFQKGDIAEGYSVSREKKESFPLTVTSAQKNPTAFYLCASSMGNTEAFFGQGTRLTVV.